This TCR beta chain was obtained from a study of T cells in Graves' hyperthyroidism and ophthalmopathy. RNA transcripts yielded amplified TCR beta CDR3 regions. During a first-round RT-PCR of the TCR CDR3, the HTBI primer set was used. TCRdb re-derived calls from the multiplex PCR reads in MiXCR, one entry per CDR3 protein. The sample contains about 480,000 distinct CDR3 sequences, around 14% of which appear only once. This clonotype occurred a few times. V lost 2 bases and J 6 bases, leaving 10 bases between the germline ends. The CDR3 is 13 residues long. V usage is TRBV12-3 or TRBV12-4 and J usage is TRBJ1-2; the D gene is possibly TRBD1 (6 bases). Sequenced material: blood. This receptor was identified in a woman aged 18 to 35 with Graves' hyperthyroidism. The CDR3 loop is CASSLNRVDGYTF. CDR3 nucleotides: TGTGCCAGCAGTTTAAACAGGGTAGATGGCTACACCTTC.